Following are 8 T cell receptor beta chains from one sample sequenced in a study of blood T cell repertoires in COVID-19. Using immunoSEQ multiplex PCR, the repertoire was profiled, and TCRdb retains in-frame clones only, with some absent. The sample yields 200,000 to 250,000 clones, approximately 81% seen once. Sequencing input: PBMCs or T cells enriched from blood (not recorded which). Every receptor here comes from a woman in her fifties or sixties with acute COVID-19.

This clone was observed a handful of times. The chain is built from TRBV11-1 and TRBJ2-2; no definite D call. CDR1 and CDR2 from the germline V gene are SGHAT and FQDESV (reference sequence). Deletions cut 3 bases from V and 2 bases from J, with 7 bases between. The length of the CDR3 is 14 residues. The CDR3 bases are TGTGCCAGCAGCTTGACTCTTAACACCGGGGAGCTGTTTTTT. Residues: CASSLTLNTGELFF.

V and J are TRBV9 and TRBJ2-5; D is uncertain. This CDR3 comprises 13 residues. The germline gives CDR1 SGDLS, CDR2 YYNGEE. V was clipped by 0 bases and J by 0 bases, with 3 bases between them. CDR3 DNA: TGTGCCAGCAGCGTAGGTAACCAAGAGACCCAGTACTTC. Its protein is CASSVGNQETQYF.

This clone was counted only a few times. V and J are TRBV9 and TRBJ1-3; unclear D gene. Germline assignment: CDR1 SGDLS and CDR2 YYNGEE. The CDR3 consists of 14 residues. Trimming shortened V by 3 bases and J by 3 bases, and 10 bases separated the two germline ends. In DNA form, the CDR3 reads TGTGCCAGCAGCGGAAGGGAGGATGGAAACACCATATATTTT. Protein sequence: CASSGREDGNTIYF.

The gene calls are TRBV3-1 (or the pseudogene TRBV3-2) and TRBJ1-4; TRBD1 aligns across 10 bases. This CDR3 spans 16 amino acids. After removal of 3 bases from V and 6 bases from J, the junction contained 7 bases not matched to a gene. Germline-derived CDR1 and CDR2 are LGHDT and YNNKEL (reference sequence). The CDR3 DNA reads TGTGCCAGCAGCCAGCTATCCGGGACAGGGGATGAAAAACTGTTTTTT. As protein: CASSQLSGTGDEKLFF.

This chain uses TRBV10-3 with TRBJ2-5; D gene unclear. Germline CDR1 is ENHRY and CDR2 is SYGVKD. The CDR3 spans 14 residues. V was pared by 2 bases and J by 2 bases, with 9 bases between. In DNA form, the CDR3 reads TGTGCCATCAGTGAGGCGGCACTTCAAGAGACCCAGTACTTC. Translated: CAISEAALQETQYF.

This chain links TRBV7-2 with TRBJ2-2; D gene ambiguous. The V end lost 7 bases, the J end lost 8 bases, and 14 bases lay between the germline ends. The V gene's germline CDR1 is SGHTA and CDR2 FQGNSA. The CDR3 is made up of 13 amino acids. CDR3: CASTSRPSGELFF. CDR3 nucleotides: TGTGCCAGCACCTCCCGCCCCAGTGGGGAGCTGTTTTTT.

The J gene is TRBJ1-3, the V gene TRBV30; tentative D call: TRBD1 (6 bases). The CDR3 totals 15 residues. Germline V lookup: CDR1 GTSNPN, CDR2 SVGIG (reference sequence). The V end was cut by 3 bases, the J end by 0 bases, with 12 bases between. The DNA for the CDR3 is TGTGCCTGGAGCCTACAGGGTATCTCTGGAAACACCATATATTTT. Translating gives CAWSLQGISGNTIYF.

The chain employs TRBV28 and TRBJ2-7; 11 bases fit TRBD2. The CDR3 has 16 residues. Germline V gene sequence: CDR1 MDHEN, CDR2 SYDVKM. V lost 5 bases and J lost 0; bases outside the gene matches: 6. This CDR3 is CASSALGTSGSYEQYF. CDR3 bases: TGTGCCAGCAGTGCCCTAGGGACTAGCGGCTCCTACGAGCAGTACTTC.